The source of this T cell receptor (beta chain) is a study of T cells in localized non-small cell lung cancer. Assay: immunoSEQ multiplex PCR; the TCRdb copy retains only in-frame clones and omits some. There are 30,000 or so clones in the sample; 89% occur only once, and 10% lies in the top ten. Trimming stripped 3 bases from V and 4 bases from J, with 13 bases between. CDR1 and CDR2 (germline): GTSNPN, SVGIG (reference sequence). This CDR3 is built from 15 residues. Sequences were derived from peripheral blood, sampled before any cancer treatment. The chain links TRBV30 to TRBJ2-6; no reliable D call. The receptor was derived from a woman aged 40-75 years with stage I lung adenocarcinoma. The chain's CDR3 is CAWSVVGSGANVLTF. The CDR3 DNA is TGTGCCTGGAGCGTAGTCGGCTCCGGGGCCAACGTCCTGACTTTC.